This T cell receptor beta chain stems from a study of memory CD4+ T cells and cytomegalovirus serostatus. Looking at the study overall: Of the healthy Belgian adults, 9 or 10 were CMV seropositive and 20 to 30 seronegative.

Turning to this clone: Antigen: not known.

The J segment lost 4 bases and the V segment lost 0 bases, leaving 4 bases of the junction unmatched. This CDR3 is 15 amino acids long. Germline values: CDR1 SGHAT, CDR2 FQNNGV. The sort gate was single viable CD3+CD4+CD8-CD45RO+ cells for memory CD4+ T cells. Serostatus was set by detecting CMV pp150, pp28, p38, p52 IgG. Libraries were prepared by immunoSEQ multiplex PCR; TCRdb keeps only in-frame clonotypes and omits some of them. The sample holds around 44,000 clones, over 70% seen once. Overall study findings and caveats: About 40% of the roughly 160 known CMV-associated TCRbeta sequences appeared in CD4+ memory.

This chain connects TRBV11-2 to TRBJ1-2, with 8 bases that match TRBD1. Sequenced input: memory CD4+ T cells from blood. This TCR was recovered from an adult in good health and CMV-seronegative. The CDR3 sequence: CASSLDQGAPYGYTF. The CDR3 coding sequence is TGTGCCAGCAGCTTAGATCAGGGGGCCCCCTATGGCTACACCTTC.